This T cell receptor (beta chain) was recovered during a study of CD8+ T cells in alopecia areata. Study conclusions and caveats: Normal skin's resident alphabeta T cells are sequenced alongside lesional scalp T cells. TCRs were shared less clearly across patients than in mice, possibly for HLA-related reasons.

This clone came up a few times. Its cognate antigen is unknown. Trimming took 0 bases from V and 1 from J, leaving 13 bases between them. Germline V gene sequence: CDR1 SQVTM, CDR2 ANQGSEA. CDR3 length equals 16 residues. Sorting of PBMCs yielded the CD4+ and CD8+ T cells. Extracted from the samples, RNA was reverse transcribed into cDNA to serve as the sequencing template. Sequencing was performed with immunoSEQ multiplex PCR; in TCRdb, only in-frame clones are kept and a portion is missing. The table shows roughly 150,000 clones, with less than 65% occurring only once. The receptor's source is a human donor in good health. The V call is TRBV29-1, the J call TRBJ2-1; perhaps TRBD1 as D (6 bases). Sequencing was done on a sample of CD8+ T cells sorted from blood. CDR3 sequence (DNA): TGCAGCGTTGAAGACGGGCAGGGGATGTCCTACAATGAGCAGTTCTTC. Translation gives CSVEDGQGMSYNEQFF.